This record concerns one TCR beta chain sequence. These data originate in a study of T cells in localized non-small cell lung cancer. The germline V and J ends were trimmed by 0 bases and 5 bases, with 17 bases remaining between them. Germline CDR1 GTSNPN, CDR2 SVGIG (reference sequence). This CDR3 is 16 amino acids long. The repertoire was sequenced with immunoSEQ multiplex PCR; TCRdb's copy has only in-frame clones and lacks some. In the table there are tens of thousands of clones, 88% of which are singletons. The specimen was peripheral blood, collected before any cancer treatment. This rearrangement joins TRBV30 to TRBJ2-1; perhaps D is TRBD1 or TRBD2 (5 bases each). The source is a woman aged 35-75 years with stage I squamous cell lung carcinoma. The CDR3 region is CAWSVEGQSRHNEQFF. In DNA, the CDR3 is TGTGCCTGGAGTGTAGAGGGGCAGTCACGACACAATGAGCAGTTCTTC.